This TCR beta chain was captured in a study of T cells expressing NK-cell markers. Overall study: Repertoires of TCR beta were obtained from T cells sorted as CD3+CD56+NKG2C+, CD3+CD56+NKG2C- and CD3+CD56-NKG2C+. Sequencing covered eight donors, seven HCMV-seropositive and one seronegative.

This CDR3 spans 13 amino acids. Researchers built TCR beta cDNA using 5'RACE template switching with UMIs. After re-calling the 5' RACE reads, TCRdb lists one entry per CDR3 protein, DNA absent. The sample's table shows some 600,000 distinct CDR3 sequences. Sample: blood T cells: a sorted CD56 or NKG2C T cell subset, CD4+ or CD8+ T cells, or bulk PBMC T cells (not recorded which). The chain carries TRBV12-3 or TRBV12-4 and TRBJ2-1; with no DNA, the TCRdb D assignment of TRBD1 cannot be verified. This TCR came from a young man in good health. The chain's CDR3 is CASRTTGRNEQFF.